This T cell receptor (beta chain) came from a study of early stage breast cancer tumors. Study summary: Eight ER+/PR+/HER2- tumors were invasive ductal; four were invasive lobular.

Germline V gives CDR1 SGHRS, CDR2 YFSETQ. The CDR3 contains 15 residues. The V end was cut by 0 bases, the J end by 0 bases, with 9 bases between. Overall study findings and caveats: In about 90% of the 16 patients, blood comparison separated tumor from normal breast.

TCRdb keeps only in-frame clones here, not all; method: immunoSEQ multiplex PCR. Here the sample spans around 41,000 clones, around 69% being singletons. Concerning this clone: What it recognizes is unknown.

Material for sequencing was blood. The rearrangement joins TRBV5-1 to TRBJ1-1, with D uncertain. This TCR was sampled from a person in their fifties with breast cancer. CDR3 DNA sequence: TGCGCCAGCAGCTTGGTTGGGCGGGTGAACACTGAAGCTTTCTTT. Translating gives CASSLVGRVNTEAFF.